Listed below are T cell receptor beta chains from one sample, sequenced in a study of T-cell reconstitution after alpha-beta-depleted transplantation in children. TCRdb recomputed calls from the PCR reads with MiXCR, one row per CDR3 protein. The repertoire consists of around 800,000 distinct CDR3 sequences, with around 17% occurring once and the leading ten covering around 4.5%. The sample here was PBMCs, mostly from graft donor cells, taken 360 days after TCRalphabeta/CD19-depleted stem cell transplant. The receptors were sampled from a male patient aged 10-17 years who had a stem cell transplant for acute lymphoblastic leukemia, so the T cells may come from the graft donor. CDR3s include the opening cysteine and the closing phenylalanine or tryptophan. Each record gives: clone size, D gene, J gene, V gene, CDR3 DNA, CDR3 protein. D genes are given only for firm matches. Size tells how often a clone was seen (once, few, many) or the class of an expanded clone, and some rows leave it out.

. | . | TRBJ2-5 | TRBV23-1 | TGCGCCAGCAGTCAATCCGGCAATGCGTACAGGTACCAAGAGACCCAGTACTTC | CASSQSGNAYRYQETQYF
few | TRBD2 | TRBJ2-7 | TRBV24-1 | TGTGCCACCGAAAAGACTAGCGGGCGCTCCTACGAGCAGTACTTC | CATEKTSGRSYEQYF
few | TRBD1 | TRBJ1-3 | TRBV12-3/TRBV12-4 | TGTGCCAGCAGTTTCTTGACAGGGTCCGGAAACACCATATATTTT | CASSFLTGSGNTIYF
. | . | TRBJ1-1 | TRBV7-3 | TGTGCCAGCAGCTTAGACGATAACAGGGCTATGAACACTGAAGCTTTCTTT | CASSLDDNRAMNTEAFF
few | . | TRBJ1-2 | TRBV29-1 | TGCAGCGTTGAAGTGGGTGGAGGCTACACCTTC | CSVEVGGGYTF
few | . | TRBJ2-7 | TRBV4-1 | TGCGCCAGCAGCCAAGGTACACCCAGGGAGCAGTACTTC | CASSQGTPREQYF
. | . | TRBJ2-2 | TRBV10-3 | TGTGCCATCAGTCCTCCGACGGACCCATCTCGCACCGGGGAGCTGTTTTTT | CAISPPTDPSRTGELFF
few | . | TRBJ2-7 | TRBV29-1 | TGCAGCGTTGGGGTCAGCGACTACGAGCAGTACTTC | CSVGVSDYEQYF
few | . | TRBJ2-1 | TRBV12-3/TRBV12-4 | TGTGCCAGCAGTTTAGCGGGGGACTCCTACAATGAGCAGTTCTTC | CASSLAGDSYNEQFF
few | . | TRBJ2-5 | TRBV20-1 | TGCAGTGCCAGAGCTGGAGGGGTCTGGGAGACCCAGTACTTC | CSARAGGVWETQYF
few | TRBD2 | TRBJ2-1 | TRBV9 | TGTGCCAGCAGCGGGAGGGGAAGCGGGATAGGCGATGAGCAGTTCTTC | CASSGRGSGIGDEQFF
. | TRBD1 | TRBJ2-1 | TRBV5-1 | TGCGCCAGCAGTCTGACAGGGTTTGAGGAGCAGTTCTTC | CASSLTGFEEQFF
. | TRBD2 | TRBJ2-1 | TRBV7-9 | TGTGCCAGCAGCTTAGCCGGGACTAGTATCCGTGAGCAGTTCTTC | CASSLAGTSIREQFF
many | . | TRBJ2-7 | TRBV12-3/TRBV12-4 | TGTGCCAGCAGTTGGGGGACGGCCTACGAGCAGTACTTC | CASSWGTAYEQYF
. | . | TRBJ1-1 | TRBV6-2/TRBV6-3 | TGTGCCAGCAGTTACTCAGAGGGTGGGGCTGAAGCTTTCTTT | CASSYSEGGAEAFF
. | TRBD2 | TRBJ2-3 | TRBV6-5 | TGTGCCAGCAGTTACTCGGTCGGGACTAGCGGGAGTAAGACGCAGTATTTT | CASSYSVGTSGSKTQYF
few | TRBD2 | TRBJ2-7 | TRBV9 | TGTGCCAGCAGCGTAGCTTCTTCCGTCCCCGGACTAGCGGGAGGATCCTACGAGCAGTACTTC | CASSVASSVPGLAGGSYEQYF
few | . | TRBJ2-3 | TRBV7-3 | TGTGCCAGCAACTTAGGGAACTTACGCGATACGCAGTATTTT | CASNLGNLRDTQYF
few | . | TRBJ2-1 | TRBV19 | TGTGCCAGTACTCAGAACCCTTTCAGTGGGCAGTTCTTC | CASTQNPFSGQFF
few | . | TRBJ2-5 | TRBV5-1 | TGCGCCAGCAGCTTGGTAGGGGGGCCTCGGGAGACCCAGTACTTC | CASSLVGGPRETQYF
few | TRBD2 | TRBJ2-1 | TRBV6-5 | TGTGCCAGCAGGGAGCGGGAGGATGAGCAGTTCTTC | CASREREDEQFF
few | TRBD1 | TRBJ2-7 | TRBV5-1 | TGCGCCAGCAGCGCCGGGACAGGGGGCTCTTTCGAGCAGTACTTC | CASSAGTGGSFEQYF
few | TRBD2 | TRBJ2-7 | TRBV5-1 | TGCGCCAGCAGCCCGGCGCGGGGGTTTTCCTACGAGCAGTACTTC | CASSPARGFSYEQYF
few | . | TRBJ1-5 | TRBV20-1 | TGCAGTGCTAGAGATATCAGGGGCCCACGTAGCAATCAGCCCCAGCATTTT | CSARDIRGPRSNQPQHF
few | . | TRBJ2-1 | TRBV6-5 | TGTGCCAGCAGTTACTGGGGGTGGAACTTGCAGTTCTTC | CASSYWGWNLQFF
many | . | TRBJ2-7 | TRBV5-1 | TGCGCCAGCAGCTTAACCCTAGGCGAGCAGTACTTC | CASSLTLGEQYF
few | . | TRBJ2-7 | TRBV4-1 | TGCGCCAGCAGCCCAGGGGCAGGAATATCCTACGAGCAGTACTTC | CASSPGAGISYEQYF
few | . | TRBJ2-5 | TRBV12-3/TRBV12-4 | TGTGCCAGCAGTTTAAAGATAAGGGGAATCGAGACCCAGTACTTC | CASSLKIRGIETQYF
. | . | TRBJ1-2 | TRBV12-3/TRBV12-4 | TGTGCCAGCAGATTCTTGGACGGTAACTATGGCCACACCTTC | CASRFLDGNYGHTF
few | TRBD2 | TRBJ2-5 | TRBV5-1 | TGCGCCAGCAGCTTGGGCGGGACTAGCGGGTATTTTGGCCAAGAGACCCAGTACTTC | CASSLGGTSGYFGQETQYF
few | TRBD2 | TRBJ2-1 | TRBV6-2/TRBV6-3 | TGTGCCAGCAGGTCGCCTAGCGGGAGAGTCTATGAGCAGTTCTTC | CASRSPSGRVYEQFF
few | . | TRBJ2-1 | TRBV29-1 | TGCAGCGTTGAAGAAAGGGGCTCTGGCAATGAGCAGTTCTTC | CSVEERGSGNEQFF
few | TRBD1 | TRBJ2-7 | TRBV7-6 | TGTGCCAGCAGGTCCCGGGACAGGTCCTACGAGCAGTACTTC | CASRSRDRSYEQYF
few | . | TRBJ1-5 | TRBV20-1 | TGCAGTGCTAGTGGGAAGGGACATCATCAGCCCCAGCATTTT | CSASGKGHHQPQHF